What follows are 28 T cell receptor beta chains derived from one specimen sequenced in a study of regulatory T cells in long-lasting Graves disease. Through Arm-PCR of CDR3 regions and iRepertoire HTBI primers, TCR beta libraries were built. Each CDR3 protein gets one entry after TCRdb re-called the multiplex PCR reads with MiXCR. This table holds over 400,000 distinct CDR3 sequences, approximately 15% found once. Described time point: newly diagnosed GD, antithyroid drugs for less than 3 months. Extracted RNA from PBMCs served as the source of the TCR library. Another study also made use of these data, one on T cells in Graves' hyperthyroidism and ophthalmopathy.

Here the sequenced sample was peripheral blood mononuclear cells (PBMCs), taken at new diagnosis, from a patient treated with antithyroid drugs. These TCRs come from a woman aged 50 to 60 with Graves disease.

In this sample, this clonotype turned up many times. The chain recombines TRBV3-1 with TRBJ2-1; 8 bases fit TRBD1. The germline gives CDR1 LGHDT, CDR2 YNNKEL (reference sequence). J was trimmed by 4 bases and V by 1 base; bases with no gene match: 3. This CDR3 has 15 residues. The CDR3 loop reads CASSQGGQGYNEQFF. CDR3 nucleotides: TGTGCCAGCAGCCAAGGTGGACAGGGTTACAATGAGCAGTTCTTC.

The V gene is TRBV28, the J gene TRBJ2-5; 7 nucleotides agree with TRBD2. Germline V CDR1 and CDR2: MDHEN, SYDVKM. V lost 5 bases to trimming and J lost 5 bases; unmatched junction nucleotides: 2. The CDR3 consists of 12 residues. CDR3 bases: TGTGCCAGCAGTGGGAGGGTGGAGACCCAGTACTTC. As protein: CASSGRVETQYF.

This clonotype was picked up many times. The gene calls are TRBV12-3 or TRBV12-4 and TRBJ1-3, with TRBD1 identical over 7 bases. Trimming cost V 6 bases and J 1 base; bases outside gene matches: 9. The CDR3 covers 16 residues. The CDR3 sequence: CASRQTGQGSGNTIYF. The DNA of the CDR3 is TGTGCCAGCAGACAGACAGGGCAAGGTTCTGGAAACACCATATATTTT.

This clonotype occurred many times. The chain is built from TRBV3-1 and TRBJ2-5, with TRBD2 matching 12 bases. This CDR3 contains 15 residues. Unmatched junction bases numbered 4, after V lost 1 base and J lost 7 bases. Germline-derived CDR1 and CDR2 are LGHDT and YNNKEL (reference sequence). This CDR3 is CASSQGLAGAGTQYF. CDR3 bases: TGTGCCAGCAGCCAAGGACTAGCGGGAGCCGGGACCCAGTACTTC.

This chain connects TRBV3-1 to TRBJ2-3; 7 bases map to TRBD2. Germline-derived CDR1 and CDR2 are LGHDT and YNNKEL (reference sequence). The CDR3 spans 12 residues. Trimming took 1 base from V and 10 from J; bases not matched to a gene: 2. The CDR3 protein is CASSQVRGAQYF. The CDR3 DNA follows: TGTGCCAGCAGCCAAGTACGGGGGGCGCAGTATTTT.

This clonotype was picked up many times. The chain carries TRBV12-3 or TRBV12-4 and TRBJ2-2; 7 positions match TRBD2. This CDR3 contains 15 residues. The ends lost 2 bases at V and 5 bases at J; junction bases unmatched: 5. DNA for the CDR3: TGTGCCAGCAGTTTAAGGGCTAGCGGTACCGGGGAGCTGTTTTTT. Protein product: CASSLRASGTGELFF.

This clonotype was counted at least ten times. This sequence joins TRBV29-1 and TRBJ1-5; D not resolved. This CDR3 has 15 residues. The germline V gene encodes CDR1 SQVTM and CDR2 ANQGSEA. With 4 bases removed from V and 0 bases from J, the gap between germline ends came to 13 bases. CDR3 sequence reads: CSVGVSDDSNQPQHF. CDR3 DNA sequence: TGCAGCGTTGGGGTTTCGGACGATAGCAATCAGCCCCAGCATTTT.

Of note for this clonotype: This may stem from a read error, because a much larger clone lies one nucleotide away. CDR3 region: CASSLKLTAGWGTEALF. The CDR3 DNA is TGTGCCAGCAGTTTAAAGCTGACGGCAGGGTGGGGAACTGAAGCTCTCTTT. The rearrangement uses TRBV28 and TRBJ1-1; TRBD1 might be the D (5 bases). Germline assignment: CDR1 MDHEN and CDR2 SYDVKM. The CDR3 sequence is 17 residues long.

Only a few counts were recorded for this clonotype. A much more abundant neighbour one base away suggests this may be a read error. The J gene is TRBJ2-1, the V gene TRBV6-9; the D gene is possibly TRBD2 (5 bases). Germline loops: CDR1 MNHGY, CDR2 SVAAGI. CDR3 length: 15 amino acids. The CDR3 sequence: CAGSYEAASYNEQFF. The DNA for the CDR3 is TGTGCCGGCAGTTACGAAGCGGCCTCCTACAATGAGCAGTTCTTC.

V and J are TRBV11-3 and TRBJ1-2; D is undetermined. Germline V gene data show CDR1 as SGHNT and CDR2 as YENEEA. The CDR3 sequence is 13 residues long. Trimming took 6 bases from V and 3 from J, leaving 11 bases between them. CDR3 in DNA: TGTGCCAGCAGTTTCATGACGGACTATGGCTACACCTTC. Amino acid sequence: CASSFMTDYGYTF.

Many counts were recorded for this clonotype. This sequence joins TRBV7-9 and TRBJ2-5; perhaps D is TRBD1 or TRBD2 (6 bases each). This CDR3 spans 15 amino acids. Germline CDR1 and CDR2: SEHNR and FQNEAQ (reference sequence). The ends were cut back, 4 bases at V and 1 base at J, with 13 bases in the middle. CDR3 region: CASSSPGGGQETQYF. CDR3 nucleotides: TGTGCCAGCAGCTCCCCTGGAGGGGGCCAAGAGACCCAGTACTTC.

This clonotype was counted a few times. The chain recombines TRBV7-9 with TRBJ1-4, with D perhaps matching TRBD1 (5 bases). The CDR3 consists of 15 residues. The V gene's germline CDR1 is SEHNR and CDR2 FQNEAQ (reference sequence). V was cut by 3 bases and J by 8 bases, with 16 bases left in between. This CDR3 reads CASSFPGRGGEKLFF. Written as DNA, the CDR3 is TGTGCCAGCAGCTTCCCGGGACGGGGAGGGGAAAAACTGTTTTTT. The full variable domain, its missing parts supplied by reference TRBV7-9 and TRBJ1-4, is DTGVSQNPRHKITKRGQNVTFRCDPISEHNRLYWYRQTLGQGPEFLTYFQNEAQLEKSRLLSDRFSAERPKGSFSTLEIQRTEQGDSAMYLCASSFPGRGGEKLFFGSGTQLSVL.

This clonotype appeared many times. The chain recombines TRBV5-1 with TRBJ2-1; 8 bases match TRBD1. The trim removed 5 bases at V and 4 bases at J, leaving 8 bases unmatched. The germline V gene encodes CDR1 SGHRS and CDR2 YFSETQ. The CDR3 sequence is 15 residues long. CDR3 sequence reads: CASREQGVAYNEQFF. CDR3 coding DNA: TGCGCCAGCAGAGAACAGGGGGTAGCGTACAATGAGCAGTTCTTC.

This clonotype was seen ten or more times. The V call is TRBV20-1, the J call TRBJ2-5; possible D gene TRBD2, 6 bases. V lost 7 bases to trimming and J lost 1 base, with 13 bases between them. The CDR3 has 13 amino acids. Germline V CDR1 and CDR2: DFQATT, SNEGSKA (reference sequence). CDR3 loop: CSGLGSTQETQYF. CDR3 in DNA: TGCAGTGGTCTCGGGAGTACCCAAGAGACCCAGTACTTC.

This clonotype was observed many times. This chain connects TRBV12-3 or TRBV12-4 to TRBJ2-2; 7 bases match TRBD1. The CDR3 is 16 residues long. V lost 6 bases, J lost 0 bases, and 7 bases stayed unmatched. CDR3 amino acids: CASRLQDRSNTGELFF. DNA for the CDR3: TGTGCCAGCAGACTACAGGACAGGTCGAACACCGGGGAGCTGTTTTTT.

This clonotype was observed many times. Written as DNA, the CDR3 is TGCAGTGCTAGAGATCGGAGAAGAAACACTGAAGCTTTCTTT. It translates to CSARDRRRNTEAFF. The V call is TRBV20-1, the J call TRBJ1-1; D is unclear. This CDR3 region has 14 residues. The ends were cut back, 0 bases at V and 2 bases at J, with 10 bases in the middle. The germline V gene has CDR1 DFQATT and CDR2 SNEGSKA (reference sequence).

This clonotype was recorded many times. This chain uses TRBV14 with TRBJ1-2; TRBD1 might be the D (6 bases). Trimming shortened V by 1 base and J by 4 bases, and 13 bases separated the two germline ends. The CDR3 covers 15 residues. The germline gives CDR1 SGHDN, CDR2 FVKESK. CDR3 protein: CASSQVTGQSYGYTF. The CDR3 DNA follows: TGTGCCAGCAGCCAAGTCACAGGGCAGAGCTATGGCTACACCTTC.

This clonotype was recorded many times. The V call is TRBV6-1, the J call TRBJ2-1; TRBD2 matches at 8 bases. The CDR3 length is 15 residues. V shed 6 bases, J shed 6 bases, and the junction held 10 bases outside the gene matches. Germline V gives CDR1 MNHNS, CDR2 SASEGT. CDR3 coding DNA: TGTGCCAGCAGCCCCAGCCCAACTAGCGGCAATGAGCAGTTCTTC. Translation gives CASSPSPTSGNEQFF.

This clonotype was counted only a few times. V is TRBV7-3 and J is TRBJ2-3; D ambiguous. Germline CDR1 SGHTA, CDR2 FQGTGA. The ends were cut back, 5 bases at V and 2 bases at J, with 17 bases in the middle. This CDR3 contains 16 residues. This CDR3 reads CASSPSYVTSTDTQYF. CDR3 DNA sequence: TGTGCCAGCAGCCCTTCCTACGTTACATCCACAGATACGCAGTATTTT. Supplemented by reference TRBV7-3 and TRBJ2-3, the full variable domain reads GAGVSQTPSNKVTEKGKYVELRCDPISGHTALYWYRQSLGQGPEFLIYFQGTGAADDSGLPNDRFFAVRPEGSVSTLKIQRTERGDSAVYLCASSPSYVTSTDTQYFGPGTRLTVL.

With regard to this clonotype: A much bigger clone sits one base away, suggesting this may be a read error. J is TRBJ1-4 and V is TRBV18; D call uncertain. The CDR3 sequence is 14 residues long. Germline V gene lookup returns CDR1 KGHSH and CDR2 LQKENI. The CDR3 here is CASSQSTTNEKLVF. The CDR3 DNA follows: TGTGCCAGCTCACAGAGTACAACTAATGAAAAACTGGTTTTT.

This rearrangement joins TRBV20-1 to TRBJ1-5; TRBD1 agrees at 9 bases. The germline V gene encodes CDR1 DFQATT and CDR2 SNEGSKA (reference sequence). The CDR3 is made up of 17 amino acids. V was pared by 0 bases and J by 6 bases, with 12 bases of the junction left unmatched. The CDR3 loop reads CSAREPGTGLVFQPQHF. The CDR3 nucleotides are TGCAGTGCTAGAGAGCCCGGGACAGGGTTGGTTTTTCAGCCCCAGCATTTT.

This clonotype was recorded many times. CDR3 loop: CASSPVRGPYEQYF. In nucleotides, the CDR3 is TGTGCCAGCAGCCCGGTCAGGGGTCCCTACGAGCAGTACTTC. The chain joins TRBV11-2 to TRBJ2-7, with D tentatively TRBD1 (6 bases). With 5 bases removed from V and 2 bases from J, the gap between germline ends came to 13 bases. Germline CDR1 SGHAT, CDR2 FQNNGV. This CDR3 comprises 14 residues.

The chain joins TRBV24-1 to TRBJ2-6; D call uncertain. This CDR3 contains 16 residues. CDR1 and CDR2 from the germline V gene are KGHDR and SFDVKD. V lost 2 bases to trimming and J lost 0 bases, with 7 bases between them. For the CDR3, the DNA is TGTGCCACCAGTGATTCCGTAGACTCTGGGGCCAACGTCCTGACTTTC. Its translation is CATSDSVDSGANVLTF.

This clonotype was found a few times. V and J are TRBV9 and TRBJ2-1; D possibly corresponds to TRBD2 (5 bases). Per germline, CDR1 SGDLS and CDR2 YYNGEE. Trimming shortened V by 0 bases and J by 10 bases, and 5 bases separated the two germline ends. The CDR3 contains 11 residues. CDR3 bases: TGTGCCAGCAGCGTAGAGCGGGAGCAGTTCTTC. It yields the protein CASSVEREQFF.

This clonotype showed up many times. The chain joins TRBV18 to TRBJ2-3; 8 bases are a match to TRBD1. V dropped 2 bases and J dropped 5; count of bases not matched to a gene: 0. CDR1 KGHSH and CDR2 LQKENI come from the germline V gene. CDR3 length: 13 amino acids. The CDR3 here is CASSPGTGDTQYF. The CDR3 region has the DNA TGTGCCAGCTCACCAGGGACAGGAGATACGCAGTATTTT.

This clonotype was seen at least ten times. The CDR3, as DNA: TGTGCCAGCAGTTTCACTAGCGGGAGGACAGATACGCAGTATTTT. Encoded protein: CASSFTSGRTDTQYF. V and J are TRBV28 and TRBJ2-3; 12 bases agree with TRBD2. Germline assignment: CDR1 MDHEN and CDR2 SYDVKM. V trimming: 3 bases; J trimming: 3 bases; junction bases outside the gene matches: 1. This CDR3 has 15 residues.

This clonotype is a singleton in its sample. The rearrangement links TRBV6-5 to TRBJ2-5; possible D gene TRBD1, 7 bases. This CDR3 is 15 amino acids long. Germline V CDR1 and CDR2: MNHEY, SVGAGI. Trimming cost V 0 bases and J 4 bases, with 12 bases left between them. The CDR3 reads CASSYSGQEGETQYF. The CDR3 DNA reads as TGTGCCAGCAGTTACTCCGGACAGGAGGGAGAGACCCAGTACTTC.

This chain links TRBV16 with TRBJ2-3; D ambiguous. The J call is doubtful: the DNA matches TRBJ2-5 better. The CDR3 contains 12 residues. Germline V lookup: CDR1 KGHSY, CDR2 FQNENV. In DNA, the CDR3 is TGTGCCAGCAGCTCCCATGTGGAGACCCAGTACTTC. Encoded protein: CASSSHVETQYF.